This entry concerns a single T cell receptor (beta chain). Its antigen has not been determined. Nothing much larger sits one base from this clone, and base qualities are not available. PBMCs were isolated by Ficoll-Paque density gradient centrifugation. The data derive from a study of T-cell memory formation after mild COVID-19 (dated by TCRdb to the early 2020s). Study-level background: Most TCR sequence clusters were specific to one of the two donors. Longitudinal TCRalpha and TCRbeta repertoire sequencing tracked T-cell clones expanding and contracting after mild COVID-19 in a couple of donors. Two young, previously healthy adult volunteers, one female and one male, were included in the cohort. What the authors observed across the whole study: SARS-CoV-2 specificity of the second-wave clones peaking on day 37 was not confirmed. Only a couple of mild cases were covered in the study, and larger cohorts including severe cases with pre-infection samples were considered necessary. Contracting CD4+ clones turned up mainly in the CM and EM memory subsets, whereas EMRA was where CD8+ clones were enriched. From day 15 to 85, contracting clones showed balanced CD4/CD8 phenotypes, whereas a second wave of clones that expanded from day 15 to 37 leaned towards CD4+. Some responding clones were found in pre-infection memory, which suggests that pre-existing cross-reactive memory T cells took part in the SARS-CoV-2 response.

The sequencing machine was an Illumina NovaSeq 6000. TCRalpha and TCRbeta cDNA libraries were constructed by 5'RACE with constant-segment primers, with sample barcodes and unique molecular identifiers being introduced. RNA was extracted from every sample with Trizol reagent. Amplification of the libraries took two PCR steps, and the second step added a second sample barcode plus Illumina TruSeq adapters. Sequencing of libraries was performed on an Illumina NovaSeq with 2 x 150 bp paired-end reads. The authors processed their data as follows. Reads were demultiplexed and collapsed into UMI-guided consensus sequences with migec v1.2.7. Using mixcr v2.1.11, UMI consensuses were aligned to TRA and TRB V and J templates and then assembled into clonotypes. A clonotype was counted as expanded or contracted only if both edgeR and NoisET called the change significant, with noise models trained on biological replicates. For edgeR calls, the cutoffs were a false discovery rate-adjusted p below 0.01 and a log2 fold-change threshold of 1. As an exploratory analysis of dynamics, max-normalized trajectories of the 1000 most abundant clonotypes were examined by PCA with hierarchical clustering. The CD4 or CD8 phenotype of responding clones was assigned using the separately sequenced CD4+ and CD8+ repertoires. TCRdb reprocessing: public reads trimmed at Q25 with fastp, clones called with MiXCR, in-frame beta chains kept. Each entry merges the rows of one CDR3 protein and shows their most common DNA and genes. These V and J calls originate from TCRdb's pipeline instead of the authors' own analysis. Within this sample are a few hundred thousand distinct CDR3 sequences, with 20% to 25% of them counted one time only. The ten largest clones take up roughly 21% of the sample.

Cut back by 0 bases and 5 bases, the V and J ends lie 11 bases apart. The CDR3, from cysteine to phenylalanine, totals 14 residues. Only CDR3 DNA remains: 42 bases, in frame from the first base. Via the germline V gene (reference sequence), CDR1 is SGHNT and CDR2 YYREEE. Recombination connected TRBV5-4 to TRBJ2-5; matching of 6 bases hints at TRBD1 as the D gene. What was sequenced was PBMCs or a T cell subset sorted from them (not recorded which). The receptor's source is a man aged 18 to 30 who had mild COVID-19 (a few samples of this study predate the infection). The sample titles of this study are shuffled in the database, so cell type and time point are left out; the donor was told from shared clones. The CDR3 protein: CASSLDTGRETQYF. The bases read TGTGCCAGCAGCTTGGACACAGGGCGGGAGACCCAGTACTTC.